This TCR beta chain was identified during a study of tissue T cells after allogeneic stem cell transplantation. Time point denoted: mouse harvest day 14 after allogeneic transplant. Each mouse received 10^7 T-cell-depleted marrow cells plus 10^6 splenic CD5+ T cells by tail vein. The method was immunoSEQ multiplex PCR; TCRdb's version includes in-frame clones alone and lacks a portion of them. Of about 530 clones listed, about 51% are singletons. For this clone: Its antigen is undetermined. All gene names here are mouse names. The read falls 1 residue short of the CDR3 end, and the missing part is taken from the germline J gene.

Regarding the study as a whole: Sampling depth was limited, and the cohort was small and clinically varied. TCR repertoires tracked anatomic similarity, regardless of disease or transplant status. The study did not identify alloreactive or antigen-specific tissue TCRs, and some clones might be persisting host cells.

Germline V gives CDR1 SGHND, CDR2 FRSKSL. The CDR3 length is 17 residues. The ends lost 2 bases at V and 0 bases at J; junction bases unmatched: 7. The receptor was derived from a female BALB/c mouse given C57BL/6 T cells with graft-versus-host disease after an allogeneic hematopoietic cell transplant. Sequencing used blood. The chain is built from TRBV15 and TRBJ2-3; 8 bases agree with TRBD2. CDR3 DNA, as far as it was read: TGTGCCAGCAGTTTAATGGTTGGACTGGGCAGTGCAGAAACGCTGTAT. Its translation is CASSLMVGLGSAETLY. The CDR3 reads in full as CASSLMVGLGSAETLYF.